This T cell receptor beta chain was identified in a study of spatial heterogeneity in lung cancer. Findings and limits, study-wide: Blood showed ubiquitous tumor TCRs more often at resection than at routine follow-up.

There are many counts of this clonotype. Its antigen is unknown. V was clipped by 0 bases and J by 7 bases, with 19 bases between them. Germline V gives CDR1 DFQATT, CDR2 SNEGSKA (reference sequence). The CDR3 spans 15 residues. Sample time point: sample taken at primary tumor resection. Whole RNA obtained from tumor, nontumor lung or frozen PBMC underwent sequencing without sorting. MiXCR, run by TCRdb on the 5' RACE reads, gives a single entry per CDR3 protein. This repertoire shows tens of thousands of distinct CDR3 sequences, approximately 12% found once; its top ten account for about 38%. The sample consisted of PBMCs, taken at surgery. The rearrangement joins TRBV20-1 to TRBJ2-7, with a possible D match to TRBD2 (6 bases). The sequence was collected from a male donor with early-stage non-small cell lung cancer. CDR3 sequence (DNA): TGCAGTGCTAGAGATTTGGGCGGCAACGGAGGGGAGCAGTACTTC. Translated, it gives CSARDLGGNGGEQYF.